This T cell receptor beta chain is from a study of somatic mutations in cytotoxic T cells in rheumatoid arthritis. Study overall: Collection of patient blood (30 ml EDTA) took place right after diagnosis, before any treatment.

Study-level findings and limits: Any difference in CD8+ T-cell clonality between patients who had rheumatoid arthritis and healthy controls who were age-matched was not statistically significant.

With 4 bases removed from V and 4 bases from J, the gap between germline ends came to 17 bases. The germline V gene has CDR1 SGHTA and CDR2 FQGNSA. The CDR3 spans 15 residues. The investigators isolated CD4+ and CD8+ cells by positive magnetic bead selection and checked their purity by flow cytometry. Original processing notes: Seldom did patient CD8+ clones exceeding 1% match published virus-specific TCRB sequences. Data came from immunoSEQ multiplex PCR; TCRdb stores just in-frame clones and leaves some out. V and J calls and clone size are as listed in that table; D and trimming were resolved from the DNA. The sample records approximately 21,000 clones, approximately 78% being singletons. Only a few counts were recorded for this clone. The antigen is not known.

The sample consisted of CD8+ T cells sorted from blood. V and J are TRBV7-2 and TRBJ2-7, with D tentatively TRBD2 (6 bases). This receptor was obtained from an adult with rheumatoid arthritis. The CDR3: CASSSTRTKFYEQYF. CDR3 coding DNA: TGTGCCAGCAGCTCGACCCGGACTAAGTTTTACGAGCAGTACTTC.